This TCR beta chain was identified in a study of cytomegalovirus exposure and HLA in healthy donors. Germline assignment: CDR1 LNHNV and CDR2 YYDKDF (reference sequence). The CDR3 totals 15 residues. The V end lost 0 bases, the J end lost 5 bases, and 13 bases lay between the germline ends. The study, taken as a whole, reports: In a later analysis, common viral pathogens appeared linked to several of the most significant clusters.

The PCR contained 60 Vbeta and 13 Jbeta primers. Profiling relied on immunoSEQ multiplex PCR, and the TCRdb table lists in-frame clones only, not all of them. The table records roughly 120,000 clones, about four fifths of them present only once. In the case of this clone: Antigen unknown.

J is TRBJ1-1 and V is TRBV15; D is possibly TRBD1 (6 bases). This receptor was obtained from a young woman in good health and CMV-seronegative. Sequencing was performed on PBMCs. CDR3 coding DNA: TGTGCCACCAGCAGAGATGGTGGACAGTTGACTGAAGCTTTCTTT. The encoded protein is CATSRDGGQLTEAFF.